The rows below give T cell receptor beta chains drawn from one sample of a study of T cell repertoires in cytomegalovirus infection. TCRdb called the reads again in MiXCR, with one record for every CDR3 protein. The sample lists 650,000 to 900,000 distinct CDR3 sequences; about 31% were seen once. The antigens of these receptors remain unknown. Sample: cultured CD8+ T cells from PBMCs, taken from culture after CMV antigen stimulation. The receptor source for this set is a human donor in good health (CMV status not recorded). Some clones in this sample may be carry-over from other donors' samples. Each CDR3 is given with its conserved first and last residue. A D gene is named only where the DNA matches it firmly. Size values are once, few and many counts, or a class for expanded clones, and some rows have none.

d_call	v_call	clone_size	j_call	cdr3_nt	cdr3_aa
NA	TRBV5-6	few	TRBJ2-6	TGTGCCAGCAACCCGAAGGGAGGAGCTGGGGCCAACGTCCTGACTTTC	CASNPKGGAGANVLTF
NA	TRBV28	NA	TRBJ1-5	TGTGCCAGCAGTTTCGGGATCCTGGCCCAGCATTTT	CASSFGILAQHF
NA	TRBV5-1	NA	TRBJ2-2	TGCGCCAGCAGCTTGAATGGACAGTCAACCCCCAACACCGGGGAGCTGTTTTTT	CASSLNGQSTPNTGELFF
TRBD1	TRBV29-1	NA	TRBJ1-2	TGCAGCGTTCCCCCCGGGACAGGGGGAAACTATGGCTACACCTTC	CSVPPGTGGNYGYTF
NA	TRBV3-1	NA	TRBJ1-3	TGTGCCAGCAGCCAAGCCCCACCCTCGGGAAACACCATATATTTT	CASSQAPPSGNTIYF
TRBD1	TRBV15	NA	TRBJ1-1	TGTGCCACCAGCAGAGATCGACAGGGAGGGCACACTGAAGCTTTCTTT	CATSRDRQGGHTEAFF
NA	TRBV5-4	NA	TRBJ1-3	TGTGCCAGCAGCTTGGAAGGACGGCGAAACACCATATATTTT	CASSLEGRRNTIYF
NA	TRBV12-3/TRBV12-4	many	TRBJ1-4	TGTGCCAGCAAGTCCCTTTTGGCAGGCAGGGAAAAACTGTTTTTT	CASKSLLAGREKLFF
NA	TRBV7-7	NA	TRBJ2-1	TGTGCTAGCAGCCCTAGGCCCCACAGGGACGGTGAGCAGTTCTTC	CASSPRPHRDGEQFF
NA	TRBV27	NA	TRBJ1-1	TGTGCCAGCAGTCCCAGGACAGCTTTGAACACTGAAGCTTTCTTT	CASSPRTALNTEAFF
NA	TRBV7-2	many	TRBJ1-1	TGTGCCAGCAGCTTAGTGTTTGGCACTGAAGCTTTCTTT	CASSLVFGTEAFF
TRBD1	TRBV2	few	TRBJ1-2	TGTGCCAGCAGCGTATCCGGGACAGGGGGGGCATATGGCTACACCTTC	CASSVSGTGGAYGYTF
TRBD1	TRBV24-1	NA	TRBJ1-5	TGTGCCACCAGTGGGCAGGGGGGGAGCAATCAGCCCCAGCATTTT	CATSGQGGSNQPQHF
NA	TRBV12-3/TRBV12-4	NA	TRBJ1-2	TGTGCCAGCAGTTTTCTCGGGGTTGAGGGCTACACCTTC	CASSFLGVEGYTF
NA	TRBV5-1	NA	TRBJ1-5	TGCGCCACCGCCCCCGGGGTGGGTCAGCCCCAGCATTTT	CATAPGVGQPQHF
TRBD1	TRBV12-3/TRBV12-4	NA	TRBJ1-2	TGTGCCAGCAGTTGGGGACAGGGGAAGGGCTACACCTTC	CASSWGQGKGYTF
TRBD2	TRBV5-5	NA	TRBJ2-2	TGTGCCAGCAGCTTGGGGCGCGGGGGTAACACCGGGGAGCTGTTTTTT	CASSLGRGGNTGELFF
NA	TRBV19	NA	TRBJ1-4	TGTGCCAGTAGTATATTTTGGGCCCCGGAGGGTGAACTGTTTTTT	CASSIFWAPEGELFF
TRBD1	TRBV27	NA	TRBJ1-1	TGTGCCAGCAAACCGGGACAGGGAGCTGAAGCTTTCTTT	CASKPGQGAEAFF
NA	TRBV5-4	NA	TRBJ2-1	TGTGCCACCCGCCTTAAGCTTAACCCGTTCGTCAACGGGAGTGAGCAGTTCTTC	CATRLKLNPFVNGSEQFF
NA	TRBV5-1	NA	TRBJ2-1	TGCGCCAGCAGCTTGGACAATAGTGAGCAGTTCTTC	CASSLDNSEQFF
NA	TRBV2	NA	TRBJ2-5	TGTGCCAGCAGCGATATGCCCCTCGGAGGCCAAGAGACCCAGTACTTC	CASSDMPLGGQETQYF
NA	TRBV7-6	few	TRBJ2-7	TGTGCCAGCAGCTTAAGCGAAGCCTACGAGCAGTACTTC	CASSLSEAYEQYF
TRBD1	TRBV7-9	few	TRBJ1-2	TGTGCCAGCAGCGGATCAAATCCCAGGACAGGGGGCGACTATGGCTACACCTTC	CASSGSNPRTGGDYGYTF
NA	TRBV12-3/TRBV12-4	once	TRBJ1-5	TGTGCCAGCAGTACCACAGGGACGGTCGACAATCAGCCCCAGCATTTT	CASSTTGTVDNQPQHF
NA	TRBV6-2/TRBV6-3	NA	TRBJ2-1	TGTGCCAGCAGTCCTCGTTATGAGCAGTTCTTC	CASSPRYEQFF
TRBD2	TRBV7-2	many	TRBJ2-7	TGTGCCAGCAGCTCCGGGACTAGCGGGGCATGGGACGAGCAGTACTTC	CASSSGTSGAWDEQYF
NA	TRBV4-1	few	TRBJ1-2	TGCGCCAGCAGCCAAGAACCCACTCGAGGGGGCTACACCTTC	CASSQEPTRGGYTF
NA	TRBV2	NA	TRBJ1-2	TGTGCCAGCATAAGGGAGGGGTCCTATGGCTACACCTTC	CASIREGSYGYTF
TRBD2	TRBV5-1	NA	TRBJ2-1	TGCGCCAACAGCTTCGGAGTCGGGGGGAGAAACAATGAGCAGTTCTTC	CANSFGVGGRNNEQFF
TRBD1	TRBV10-3	few	TRBJ2-3	TGTGCCATCAGTGACTCAGACAGGGGCATCTCAGATACGCAGTATTTT	CAISDSDRGISDTQYF
NA	TRBV5-4	few	TRBJ1-1	TGTGCCAGCAGCTCCGGACAGTCCAACACTGAAGCTTTCTTT	CASSSGQSNTEAFF
NA	TRBV19	NA	TRBJ2-2	TGTGCCAGTAGTATTTTAGGTGGCGGGGAGCTGTTTTTT	CASSILGGGELFF
NA	TRBV6-5	few	TRBJ2-2	TGTGCCAGCAGTTACTTTCGGAGGGGCCCCGACACCGGGGAGCTGTTTTTT	CASSYFRRGPDTGELFF
TRBD2	TRBV19	NA	TRBJ2-5	TGTGCCACCCGAGACGGACTAGCGGTCCAAGAGACCCAGTACTTC	CATRDGLAVQETQYF
NA	TRBV5-5	NA	TRBJ1-2	TGTGCCAGCAGCCCGGAAGGGGGGCGCCGGTATGGCTACACCTTC	CASSPEGGRRYGYTF
NA	TRBV12-3/TRBV12-4	many	TRBJ2-5	TGTGCCAGCAGCCTAAGGACTCTTGAAGAGACCCAGTACTTC	CASSLRTLEETQYF
NA	TRBV4-2	NA	TRBJ2-7	TGTGCCAGCAGCCAAGAATGGGGGAACGTAGCCTACGAGCAGTACTTC	CASSQEWGNVAYEQYF
NA	TRBV5-1	few	TRBJ1-1	TGCGCCAGCAGCTCATCCGACCAAGTTGGAACTGAAGCTTTCTTT	CASSSSDQVGTEAFF
TRBD1	TRBV20-1	NA	TRBJ1-2	TGCAGTGCGACCCCACAGGGGGCAAAGGGCTACACCTTC	CSATPQGAKGYTF
NA	TRBV6-1	NA	TRBJ2-5	TGTGCCAGCGCCCCATCCAACTCTCGGGAGACCCAGTACTTC	CASAPSNSRETQYF
NA	TRBV7-9	few	TRBJ2-7	TGTGCCCTCGCCCGGGACATACCCTACGAGCAGTACTTC	CALARDIPYEQYF
NA	TRBV11-2	NA	TRBJ1-3	TGTGCCAGCAGCTTCTGGGGACCCTACTCTGGAAACACCATATATTTT	CASSFWGPYSGNTIYF
NA	TRBV7-6	NA	TRBJ2-5	TGTGCCAGCAGTCCCCAGGGGATCCAAGAGACCCAGTACTTC	CASSPQGIQETQYF
NA	TRBV25-1	few	TRBJ2-1	TGTGCCAGCAGTGAATTCATAATGGCGGGGCCTTACAATGAGCAGTTCTTC	CASSEFIMAGPYNEQFF
TRBD1	TRBV6-2/TRBV6-3	few	TRBJ1-5	TGTGCCAGCAGTTACTCCGGACAGGGACCTAATCAGCCCCAGCATTTT	CASSYSGQGPNQPQHF
TRBD1	TRBV6-1	NA	TRBJ1-1	TGTGCCAGCCCCGACAGGGGGAACACTGAAGCTTTCTTT	CASPDRGNTEAFF